This T cell receptor beta chain was identified during a study of early T cells in non-severe SARS-CoV-2 infection. This clonotype was counted at least ten times. In germline, CDR1 is SGHVS, CDR2 FNYEAQ. The CDR3 length is 11 residues. With 0 bases removed from V and 4 bases from J, the gap between germline ends came to 0 bases. TCRdb reprocessed the 5' RACE reads via MiXCR and lists one record per CDR3 protein. The sample contains about 35,000 distinct CDR3 sequences, roughly 5.7% of which appear only once. The sequenced sample consisted of whole blood. The TCR comes from an adult who was a healthcare worker with PCR-confirmed SARS-CoV-2 infection or an uninfected control (not recorded which). This rearrangement joins TRBV7-6 to TRBJ2-5; D not resolved. In nucleotides, the CDR3 is TGTGCCAGCAGCTTAGCAGAGACCCAGTACTTC. This gives the protein CASSLAETQYF.